Sequencing of this T cell receptor beta chain was carried out in a study of glioma-infiltrating T cells after dendritic cell vaccination. Study information: Dendritic cells derived from monocytes and pulsed with autologous tumor lysate formed the vaccine.

Germline CDR1 is SGHRS and CDR2 is YFSETQ. The CDR3 is made up of 15 amino acids. V lost 1 base to trimming and J lost 3 bases, with 12 bases between them. Broader study findings: Estimated pretreatment TIL content predicted outcome after dendritic cell vaccination.

A note on this clone: Its antigen is unknown.

The immunoSEQ assay amplified TCRB CDR3 from up to roughly 2 ug DNA. The PCR used 60 V beta and 13 J beta primers. Method: immunoSEQ multiplex PCR; TCRdb's copy keeps in-frame clones and lacks some. In the table there are tens of thousands of clones, more than 75% of which are singletons. The starting material was blood, obtained before dendritic cell vaccination. This receptor was obtained from a human donor with glioblastoma. The chain recombines TRBV5-1 with TRBJ2-3; D may be TRBD2 (5 bases). The CDR3: CASSLNPGNTDTQYF. CDR3 bases: TGCGCCAGCAGCTTGAATCCGGGGAATACAGATACGCAGTATTTT. The whole variable domain, remainder taken from reference TRBV5-1 and TRBJ2-3, is KAGVTQTPRYLIKTRGQQVTLSCSPISGHRSVSWYQQTPGQGLQFLFEYFSETQRNKGNFPGRFSGRQFSNSRSEMNVSTLELGDSALYLCASSLNPGNTDTQYFGPGTRLTVL.